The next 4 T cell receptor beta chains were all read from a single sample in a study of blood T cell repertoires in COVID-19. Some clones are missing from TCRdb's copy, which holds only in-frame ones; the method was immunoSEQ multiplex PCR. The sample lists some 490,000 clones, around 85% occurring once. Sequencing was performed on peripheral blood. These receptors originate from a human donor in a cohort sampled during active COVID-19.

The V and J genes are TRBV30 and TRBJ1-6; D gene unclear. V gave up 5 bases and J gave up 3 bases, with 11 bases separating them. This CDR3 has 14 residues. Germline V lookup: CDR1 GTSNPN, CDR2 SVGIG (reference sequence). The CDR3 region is CAWGRSHYNSPLHF. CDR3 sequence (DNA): TGTGCCTGGGGGAGATCCCACTATAATTCACCCCTCCACTTT.

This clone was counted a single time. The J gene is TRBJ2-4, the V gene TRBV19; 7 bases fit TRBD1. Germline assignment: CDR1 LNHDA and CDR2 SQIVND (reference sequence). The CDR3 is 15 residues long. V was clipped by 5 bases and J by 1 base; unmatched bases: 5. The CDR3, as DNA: TGTGCCAGTAGTGAGGGGGCATTGGCCAAAAACATTCAGTACTTC. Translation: CASSEGALAKNIQYF.

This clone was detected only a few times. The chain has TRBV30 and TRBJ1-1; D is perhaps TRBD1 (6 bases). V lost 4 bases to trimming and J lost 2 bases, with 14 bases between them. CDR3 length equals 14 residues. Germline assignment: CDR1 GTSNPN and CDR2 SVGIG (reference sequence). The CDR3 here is CAWILGGTNTEAFF. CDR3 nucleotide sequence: TGTGCCTGGATTTTGGGGGGGACAAACACTGAAGCTTTCTTT.

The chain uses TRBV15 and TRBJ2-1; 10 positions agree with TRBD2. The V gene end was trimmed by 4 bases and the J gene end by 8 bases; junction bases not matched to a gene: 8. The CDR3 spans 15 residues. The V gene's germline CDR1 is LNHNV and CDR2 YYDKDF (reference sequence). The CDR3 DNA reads TGTGCCACCAGCAAGCAAAAAAGCGGGAGGGATGAGCAGTTCTTC. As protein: CATSKQKSGRDEQFF.